The 17 T cell receptor beta chains below come from one sample, sequenced in a study of shared clonotypes between healthy human individuals. Generated by immunoSEQ multiplex PCR, the TCRdb table keeps only in-frame clones and is missing some. The repertoire holds a few million clones, with less than 95% as singletons. Sequenced sample: naive CD4+ T cells from PBMCs. Noted subset: CD45RA+ positively selected. The source is a man aged 18 to 29 in good health. Some clones in this sample may be carry-over from other donors' samples.

The chain recombines TRBV6-6 with TRBJ1-4, with D maybe TRBD1 (6 bases). CDR3 length: 15 amino acids. With 5 bases removed from V and 8 bases from J, the gap between germline ends came to 18 bases. Per the germline V gene, CDR1 is MNHNY and CDR2 is SVGAGI (reference sequence). CDR3 region: CASSPRTALMEKLFF. The CDR3 coding sequence is TGTGCCAGCAGTCCCCGGACAGCCTTGATGGAAAAACTGTTTTTT.

The chain couples TRBV7-9 to TRBJ2-5; D is perhaps TRBD2 (6 bases). The CDR3 loop spans 11 amino acids. CDR1 and CDR2 from the germline V gene are SEHNR and FQNEAQ (reference sequence). Trimming removed 3 bases at V and 11 bases at J, with 10 bases between. Written as DNA, the CDR3 is TGTGCCAGCAGCTTGACACGGGAGCAGTACTTC. Amino acid sequence: CASSLTREQYF.

The J gene is TRBJ2-2, the V gene TRBV7-8; tentative D call: TRBD2 (6 bases). V lost 5 bases, J lost 6 bases, and 13 bases lay in between. This CDR3 has 14 amino acids. In germline, CDR1 is SGHVS, CDR2 FQNEAQ. The CDR3 here is CASSPARLAGELFF. CDR3 DNA sequence: TGTGCCAGCAGCCCCGCTCGACTAGCCGGGGAGCTGTTTTTT. Combining the CDR3 with reference TRBV7-8 and TRBJ2-2 gives the whole variable domain GAGVSQSPRYKVAKRGQDVALRCDPISGHVSLFWYQQALGQGPEFLTYFQNEAQLDKSGLPSDRFFAERPEGSVSTLKIQRTQQEDSAVYLCASSPARLAGELFFGEGSRLTVL.

The V call is TRBV4-1, the J call TRBJ2-7; 7 nucleotides agree with TRBD1. The length of the CDR3 is 17 residues. J was trimmed by 1 base and V by 1 base; bases with no gene match: 10. From germline, CDR1 is MGHRA and CDR2 YSYEKL. CDR3 amino acids: CASSQAGGRGISYEQYF. The CDR3 region has the DNA TGCGCCAGCAGCCAAGCCGGTGGCAGGGGGATTTCCTACGAGCAGTACTTC.

The V call is TRBV2, the J call TRBJ2-5; tentatively, D is TRBD2 (5 bases). The CDR3 length is 13 residues. The ends were cut back, 4 bases at V and 5 bases at J, with 11 bases in the middle. Germline assignment: CDR1 SNHLY and CDR2 FYNNEI. The DNA of the CDR3 is TGTGCCAGCAGTGGGGAGACGGGCGAGACCCAGTACTTC. This translates into CASSGETGETQYF.

This chain uses TRBV5-1 with TRBJ2-3; D unresolved. The V end lost 4 bases, the J end lost 0 bases, and 9 bases lay between the germline ends. The CDR3 is 14 residues long. Per germline, CDR1 SGHRS and CDR2 YFSETQ. The CDR3 region is CASSIGRSTDTQYF. DNA of the CDR3: TGCGCCAGCAGCATAGGACGGAGCACAGATACGCAGTATTTT.

J is TRBJ2-5 and V is TRBV27, with 10 bases matching TRBD1. The germline CDR1 and CDR2 sequences are MNHEY and SMNVEV (reference sequence). Trimming cost V 5 bases and J 7 bases; bases outside gene matches: 7. The CDR3 length is 14 residues. Written as DNA, the CDR3 is TGTGCCAGCAGTCCCCGGACAGGGGGTGGGACCCAGTACTTC. Protein product: CASSPRTGGGTQYF.

The gene calls are TRBV7-9 and TRBJ1-3; D is ambiguous. Trimming removed 2 bases at V and 0 bases at J, with 11 bases between. The CDR3 has 16 amino acids. Germline V gene data show CDR1 as SEHNR and CDR2 as FQNEAQ (reference sequence). CDR3 protein: CASSLIPGSSGNTIYF. CDR3 coding DNA: TGTGCCAGCAGCTTAATTCCCGGAAGCTCTGGAAACACCATATATTTT.

This clone has a handful of counts. The J gene is TRBJ1-4, the V gene TRBV19; 8 bases map to TRBD1. The CDR3 is made up of 14 amino acids. Germline V gives CDR1 LNHDA, CDR2 SQIVND (reference sequence). With 6 bases clipped from V and 13 bases from J, the junction kept 13 bases outside the gene matches. CDR3 in amino acids: CASSNRGDRWGLFF. The CDR3 DNA reads as TGTGCCAGTAGCAACCGAGGGGACAGGTGGGGACTGTTTTTT.

The chain's CDR3 is CAQEEPGTYEQYF. CDR3 in DNA: TGTGCGCAAGAGGAACCTGGAACCTACGAGCAGTACTTC. This sequence joins TRBV2 and TRBJ2-7; D ambiguous. Germline V gene data show CDR1 as SNHLY and CDR2 as FYNNEI. CDR3 length equals 13 residues.

The chain has TRBV15 and TRBJ2-7; possible D gene TRBD1, 6 bases. Looked up from germline, CDR1 is LNHNV and CDR2 is YYDKDF (reference sequence). There are 16 residues in the CDR3. V was pared by 4 bases and J by 12 bases, with 28 bases between. The CDR3 is CATSKVRDRHAQEGYF. DNA for the CDR3: TGTGCCACCAGCAAAGTTCGAGACAGGCACGCTCAAGAGGGGTACTTC.

The chain recombines TRBV7-2 with TRBJ2-1; D is possibly TRBD1 (6 bases). The length of the CDR3 is 18 residues. Per the germline V gene, CDR1 is SGHTA and CDR2 is FQGNSA. V lost 4 bases to trimming and J lost 0 bases, with 19 bases between them. The CDR3 DNA sequence: TGTGCCAGCAGCTCTCGGGGTTGGGGGCAGAGCTCCTACAATGAGCAGTTCTTC. Translated, it gives CASSSRGWGQSSYNEQFF.

V usage is TRBV28 and J usage is TRBJ1-3; maybe TRBD1 (5 bases). The CDR3 has 14 amino acids. Trimming left V 6 bases short and J 1 base short, with 10 bases between. Germline V gives CDR1 MDHEN, CDR2 SYDVKM. The chain's CDR3 is CASSRKGSGNTIYF. The DNA for the CDR3 is TGTGCCAGCAGCCGCAAGGGGTCTGGAAACACCATATATTTT.

The chain couples TRBV27 to TRBJ2-5; 7 bases are a match to TRBD1. Germline CDR1 MNHEY, CDR2 SMNVEV (reference sequence). V was pared by 5 bases and J by 4 bases, with 13 bases of the junction left unmatched. The CDR3 has 16 residues. This CDR3 is CASSQDRAPHPETQYF. CDR3 nucleotides: TGTGCCAGCAGTCAAGACAGGGCCCCTCACCCAGAGACCCAGTACTTC.

This clone was picked up a small number of times. The genes are TRBV27 and TRBJ2-2; D unresolved. Germline V gene data show CDR1 as MNHEY and CDR2 as SMNVEV (reference sequence). V lost 3 bases, J lost 6 bases, and 2 bases lay in between. This CDR3 spans 11 amino acids. The CDR3 protein is CASSLSGELFF. CDR3 in DNA: TGTGCCAGCAGTTTGTCCGGGGAGCTGTTTTTT.

The V call is TRBV28, the J call TRBJ2-1; D is unclear. Germline V gene lookup returns CDR1 MDHEN and CDR2 SYDVKM. Trimming pared 4 bases from V and 8 bases from J, leaving 12 bases between. This CDR3 spans 13 amino acids. The CDR3: CASSWTGRDEQFF. The CDR3, as DNA: TGTGCCAGCAGTTGGACGGGCCGGGATGAGCAGTTCTTC.

About this clone: Other DNA sequences in the same sample also yield this CDR3. This chain joins TRBV28 and TRBJ2-5; no reliable D call. In germline, CDR1 is MDHEN, CDR2 SYDVKM. This CDR3 comprises 12 residues. The germline V and J ends were trimmed by 4 bases and 5 bases, with 8 bases remaining between them. The CDR3 coding sequence is TGTGCCAGCAGTTCTGGTATGGAGACCCAGTACTTC. Residues: CASSSGMETQYF.